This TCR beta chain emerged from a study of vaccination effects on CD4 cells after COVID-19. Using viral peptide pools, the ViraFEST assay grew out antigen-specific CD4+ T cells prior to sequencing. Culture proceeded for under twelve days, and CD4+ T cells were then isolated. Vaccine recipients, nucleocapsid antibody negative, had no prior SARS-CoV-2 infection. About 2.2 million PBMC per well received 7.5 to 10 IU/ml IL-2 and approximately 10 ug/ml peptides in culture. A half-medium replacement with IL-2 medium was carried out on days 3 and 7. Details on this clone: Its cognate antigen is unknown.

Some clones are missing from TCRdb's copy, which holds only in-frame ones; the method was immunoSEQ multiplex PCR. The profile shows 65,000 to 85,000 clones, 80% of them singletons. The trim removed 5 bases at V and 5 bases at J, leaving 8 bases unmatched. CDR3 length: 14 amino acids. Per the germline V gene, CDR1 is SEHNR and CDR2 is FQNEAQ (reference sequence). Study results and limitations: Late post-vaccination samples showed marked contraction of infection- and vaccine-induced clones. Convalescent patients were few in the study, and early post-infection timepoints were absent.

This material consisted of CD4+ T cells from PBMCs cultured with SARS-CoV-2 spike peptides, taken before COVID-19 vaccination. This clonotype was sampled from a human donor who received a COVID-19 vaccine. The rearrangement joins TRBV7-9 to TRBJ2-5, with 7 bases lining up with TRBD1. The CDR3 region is CASSLLTGDETQYF. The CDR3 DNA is TGTGCCAGCAGCCTTCTCACAGGGGATGAGACCCAGTACTTC.